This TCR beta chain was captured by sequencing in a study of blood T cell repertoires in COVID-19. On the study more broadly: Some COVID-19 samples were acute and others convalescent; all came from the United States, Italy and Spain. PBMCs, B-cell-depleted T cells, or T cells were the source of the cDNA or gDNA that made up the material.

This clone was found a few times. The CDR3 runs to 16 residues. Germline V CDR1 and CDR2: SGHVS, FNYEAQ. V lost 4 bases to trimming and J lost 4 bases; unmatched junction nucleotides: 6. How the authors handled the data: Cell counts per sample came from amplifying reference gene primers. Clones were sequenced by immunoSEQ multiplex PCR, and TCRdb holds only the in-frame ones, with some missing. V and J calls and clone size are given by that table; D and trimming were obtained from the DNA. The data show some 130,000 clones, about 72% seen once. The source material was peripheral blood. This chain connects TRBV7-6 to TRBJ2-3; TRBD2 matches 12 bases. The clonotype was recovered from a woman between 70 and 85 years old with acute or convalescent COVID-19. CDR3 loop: CASSSPSGGAADTQYF. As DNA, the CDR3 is TGTGCCAGCAGCTCGCCTAGCGGGGGGGCCGCAGATACGCAGTATTTT.